Listed below are T cell receptor beta chains from one sample, sequenced in a study of CD8 T cells in Susac syndrome. TCRdb ran MiXCR on the immunoSEQ multiplex PCR reads and lists one entry per CDR3 protein. Among around 80,000 distinct CDR3 sequences listed, about 94% were seen once. Sequencing was performed on CD8+ T cells from PBMCs. All receptors come from a human donor with Susac syndrome. CDR3s include the opening cysteine and the closing phenylalanine or tryptophan. Each record gives: clone size, V gene, D gene, J gene, CDR3 protein, CDR3 DNA. The D gene is left open where the match is weak. Expanded clones get a size class; other rows say once, few or many, or leave the size out.

>-|TRBV6-5|TRBD1|TRBJ1-2
CASSYLMGQHYGYTF
TGTGCCAGCAGTTACTTGATGGGACAGCACTATGGCTACACCTTC
>-|TRBV5-6|TRBD1|TRBJ2-2
CASSQGASNTGELFF
TGTGCCAGCAGTCAGGGGGCGTCGAACACCGGGGAGCTGTTTTTT
>-|TRBV7-9|-|TRBJ1-5
CGRAYPNIGQPQHF
TGTGGTAGGGCCTATCCCAATATCGGTCAGCCCCAGCATTTT
>-|TRBV27|TRBD1|TRBJ2-5
CASSSPRTGRETQYF
TGTGCCAGCAGTTCCCCCCGGACAGGGCGGGAGACCCAGTACTTC
>-|TRBV6-1|-|TRBJ2-3
CASSRTNFGTQYF
TGTGCCAGCAGCCGGACTAACTTCGGTACGCAGTATTTT
>-|TRBV28|-|TRBJ2-7
CASSFFAGLPPYEQYF
TGTGCCAGCAGTTTCTTTGCGGGACTGCCGCCCTACGAGCAGTACTTC
>-|TRBV27|TRBD2|TRBJ2-7
CASTMGTSGSYEQYF
TGTGCCAGCACCATGGGGACTAGCGGGAGCTACGAGCAGTACTTC
>-|TRBV28|-|TRBJ2-5
CASTAEVRETQYF
TGTGCCAGCACCGCGGAGGTTCGGGAGACCCAGTACTTC
>-|TRBV24-1|TRBD2|TRBJ2-1
CATSDSGTSVNEQFF
TGTGCCACCAGTGATTCAGGGACTAGCGTAAATGAGCAGTTCTTC
>-|TRBV20-1|TRBD1|TRBJ1-5
CSASDRGHQPQHF
TGCAGTGCTTCGGACAGGGGTCATCAGCCCCAGCATTTT
>-|TRBV24-1|TRBD2|TRBJ2-1
CATSVAGGYNEQFF
TGTGCCACCAGTGTAGCGGGGGGTTACAATGAGCAGTTCTTC
>-|TRBV11-2|-|TRBJ1-6
CASSLAGPNNSPLHF
TGTGCCAGCAGCTTAGCAGGGCCGAATAATTCACCCCTCCACTTT
>-|TRBV5-4|-|TRBJ1-2
CASSPPGNFYGYTF
TGTGCCAGCAGCCCCCCCGGGAACTTCTATGGCTACACCTTC
>few|TRBV7-6|-|TRBJ2-5
CASSPDSQETQYF
TGTGCCAGCAGCCCGGACTCTCAAGAGACCCAGTACTTC
>once|TRBV18|TRBD1|TRBJ2-7
CASSLGTGQVFLYEQYF
TGTGCCAGCTCACTAGGGACAGGGCAAGTATTCCTCTACGAGCAGTACTTC